This T cell receptor beta chain was sequenced for a study of blood T cells in healthy people across ages (dated by TCRdb to the mid-2010s). Study-wide context: In model experiments, template switching captured about one uniquely barcoded TCR beta cDNA molecule for every two T cells. Using deep sequencing normalized with unique cDNA molecular identifiers, the study measured how TCR beta repertoire diversity changes with age. The donors were divided into four age groups: young (average approximately 16 years), middle-aged (about 40), aged (around 67) and long-lived (roughly 86). Donors of different ages were randomly distributed across sequencing lanes to avoid experimental bias. Using the same blood draw, the study looked at two additional independent replicas of 1 million unique cDNA reads for two donors, one aged 18 to 29 and the other aged 80 or older.

Of note for this clonotype: The clone's antigen remains unknown. No much larger clone is present one base from it, and per-base qualities are unavailable.

Donors were approximately 42 systemically healthy Caucasian individuals from Russia aged about 6 to 100 years. Ten milliliters of peripheral blood were drawn from each donor into EDTA-treated Vacutainer tubes. Ficoll-Paque density-gradient centrifugation was used to isolate PBMCs, with at least 7 million per sample. Total RNA, at least 6 micrograms per sample, was extracted from PBMCs with Trizol reagent. Naive CD45RAhigh/CD27high T cell percentages were measured by flow cytometry on a PBMC aliquot from every donor. Study-wide findings and limitations: Because profiling used bulk unsorted PBMCs, naive and antigen-experienced compartments could not be compared conclusively. There was a strong correlation between observed TCR beta diversity and the percentage of naive T cells measured by flow cytometry. Because donor CMV infection status was unknown, age-related changes in expanded clonotypes were potentially confounded. As age increased, observed TCR beta diversity per million T cells dropped in a roughly linear way, and a significant reduction was already evident by age 40. Estimates of total diversity from one million sequenced T cells were regarded as lower bounds and underestimates. Compared with the aged group, the long-lived group had more naive CD4+ T cells, fewer expanded clones and increased TCR diversity, a pattern suggesting age selection.

Library method: 5' RACE. TCRdb lists the instrument as Illumina HiSeq 2500. The second PCR ran for about 6 to 12 cycles and used a J-beta primer mix along with a sample-barcoded 5' primer. A template-switch 5' adaptor carrying 12 random nucleotides introduced a unique molecular identifier onto each TCR beta cDNA molecule. Each sample yielded at least 3 million CDR3-containing paired-end reads. First-strand cDNA was synthesized from all RNA with the Mint cDNA synthesis kit, primed by a TRBC-specific oligonucleotide. Following uracil-DNA glycosylase treatment, all cDNA underwent a first 18-cycle PCR with the universal primers M1SS and BC2_uni_R. In the source study's methods: Each sample was normalized by randomly selecting 1 million high-quality reads, each carrying a distinct molecular identifier. Reads with shared molecular identifiers were discarded instead of being binned into consensus sequences. CDR3 identification, clonotype clustering and error correction used MiTCR with a Q25 quality threshold and the strictest error-elimination algorithm. A nonparametric unseen species model with Euler transformation was used to estimate lower-bound total TCR beta diversity. TCRdb's own reprocessing of the public reads used fastp at Q25 and MiXCR and kept productive beta chains. All rows with the same CDR3 protein become a single entry with the most common DNA and genes. The V and J calls were not made by the authors but by TCRdb's processing. For this sample the table gives roughly 1,500,000 distinct CDR3 sequences, of which roughly 40% were detected only once. The ten largest make up 7.9% of the sample.

From cysteine to phenylalanine, the CDR3 is 15 amino acids long. Only the CDR3 part of the read is kept: 45 bases, read in frame from the first base. CDR1 and CDR2, looked up from the germline V gene, are SGHRS and YFSETQ. V trim: 2 bases; J trim: 8 bases; unmatched bases: 12. Sequencing was done on a sample of blood. This chain is built from TRBV5-1 and TRBJ1-2; TRBD1 matches 7 bases in the middle. This sequence was found in a woman aged 18-35 years in good health. The base sequence is TGCGCCAGCAGCTTCGAGACAGGGCGCCTCGGCGGCTACACCTTC. Translation gives CASSFETGRLGGYTF.